Sequencing of this T cell receptor (beta chain) was carried out in a study of vaccination effects on CD4 cells after COVID-19. Assay used: immunoSEQ multiplex PCR; TCRdb lists only in-frame clones, some missing. The sample comprises 13,000 to 15,000 clones, about 80% of which are singletons, and about a quarter rests with the top ten. Ahead of sequencing, the ViraFEST assay grew antigen-specific CD4+ T cells using viral peptide pools. CD4+ T cells were isolated after 10 days of culture. Details on this clone: Its antigen is unknown.

Findings of the study overall: Vaccine- and infection-induced clones showed marked clonal contraction late following vaccination.

CDR3 length equals 14 residues. Germline-derived CDR1 and CDR2 are SEHNR and FQNEAQ (reference sequence). The trim removed 6 bases at V and 8 bases at J, leaving 10 bases unmatched. The sequencing used CD4+ T cells from PBMCs cultured with HCoV-229E spike peptides, collected before COVID-19 vaccination. This rearrangement joins TRBV7-9 to TRBJ2-1; 7 bases agree with TRBD2. The TCR sequence derives from a human donor who received a COVID-19 vaccine. The CDR3 region is CASRLGGGSDEQFF. The CDR3 DNA reads as TGTGCCAGCAGGCTTGGGGGGGGGAGCGATGAGCAGTTCTTC. Together with reference TRBV7-9 and TRBJ2-1, the CDR3 gives the full variable domain: DTGVSQNPRHKITKRGQNVTFRCDPISEHNRLYWYRQTLGQGPEFLTYFQNEAQLEKSRLLSDRFSAERPKGSFSTLEIQRTEQGDSAMYLCASRLGGGSDEQFFGPGTRLTVL.